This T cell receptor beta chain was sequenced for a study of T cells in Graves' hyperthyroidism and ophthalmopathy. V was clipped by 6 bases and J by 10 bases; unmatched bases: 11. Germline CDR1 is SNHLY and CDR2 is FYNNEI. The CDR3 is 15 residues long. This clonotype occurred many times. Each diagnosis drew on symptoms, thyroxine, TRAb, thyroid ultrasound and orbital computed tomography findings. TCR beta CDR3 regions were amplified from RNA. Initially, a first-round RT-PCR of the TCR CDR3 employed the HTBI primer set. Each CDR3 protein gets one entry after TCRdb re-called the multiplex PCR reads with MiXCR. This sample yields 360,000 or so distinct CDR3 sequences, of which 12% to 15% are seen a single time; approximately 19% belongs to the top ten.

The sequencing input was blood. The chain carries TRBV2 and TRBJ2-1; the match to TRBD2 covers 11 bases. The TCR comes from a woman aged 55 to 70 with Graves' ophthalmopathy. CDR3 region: CASRGLAGGGDEQFF. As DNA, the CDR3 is TGTGCCAGCAGGGGTCTAGCGGGAGGAGGTGACGAGCAGTTCTTC.